The clone carrying this T cell receptor (beta chain) has a handful of counts. This CDR3 is 16 amino acids long. V lost 4 bases, J lost 2 bases, and 7 bases stayed unmatched. Per germline, CDR1 MNHNS and CDR2 SASEGT. Assay: immunoSEQ multiplex PCR; the TCRdb copy retains only in-frame clones and omits some. In the table there are around 80,000 clones, just over 90% of which are singletons. This entry comes from a study of technical replicates of blood from a handful of donors. This clonotype was sampled from a human donor in good health. The chain joins TRBV6-1 to TRBJ2-7; TRBD2 agrees at 11 bases. The sequenced sample was T cells isolated from PBMCs. This chain's CDR3 is CASSATSGGRAYEQYF. CDR3 nucleotides: TGTGCCAGCAGTGCCACTAGCGGGGGAAGAGCCTACGAGCAGTACTTC.